This entry features one T cell receptor (beta chain) sequence. The sample belongs to a study of T cell repertoires in cytomegalovirus infection. MiXCR, run by TCRdb on the reads, gives a single entry per CDR3 protein. The sample has roughly 200,000 distinct CDR3 sequences, approximately 18% seen once. Germline V lookup: CDR1 SGHTA, CDR2 FQGNSA. Trimming shortened V by 2 bases and J by 2 bases, and 9 bases separated the two germline ends. The CDR3 is 14 amino acids. The sequenced sample was CD8+ T cells from PBMCs. The clonotype comes from a human donor in good health (CMV status not recorded). Some clones in this sample may be carry-over from other donors' samples. The J gene is TRBJ1-1, the V gene TRBV7-2; no clear D. CDR3 region: CASSLLRDNTEAFF. Here the CDR3 DNA reads TGTGCCAGCAGCTTATTGAGAGACAACACTGAAGCTTTCTTT.